These T cell receptor beta chains were read from a single sample in a study of cytomegalovirus exposure and HLA in healthy donors. Some clones are missing from TCRdb's copy, which holds only in-frame ones; the method was immunoSEQ multiplex PCR. The sample yields roughly 110,000 clones, 75% seen once. Specimen: PBMCs. All receptors come from a male donor in good health and CMV-seropositive. Each CDR3 is given with its conserved first and last residue. Each record gives: D gene, V gene, J gene, clone size, CDR3 protein, CDR3 DNA. The D gene is left open where the match is weak. Rows may omit the clone size; those that give it use once, few, many or a size class.

.	TRBV2	TRBJ1-2	.	CASSVYGVGYTF	TGTGCCAGCAGTGTGTACGGGGTCGGCTACACCTTC
TRBD1	TRBV7-3	TRBJ2-2	.	CASSLLGSGGGTGELFF	TGTGCCAGCAGCTTACTAGGCTCAGGGGGCGGCACCGGGGAGCTGTTTTTT
.	TRBV15	TRBJ1-1	.	CATSRGRDTEAFF	TGTGCCACCAGCAGAGGTCGGGACACTGAAGCTTTCTTT
.	TRBV30	TRBJ1-4	.	CAWTGATNEKLFF	TGTGCCTGGACAGGGGCAACTAATGAAAAACTGTTTTTT
.	TRBV13	TRBJ2-2	once	CASSPMTENTGELFF	TGTGCCAGCAGCCCCATGACTGAGAACACCGGGGAGCTGTTTTTT
.	TRBV4-3	TRBJ2-3	.	CASSQAQLATDTQYF	TGCGCCAGCAGCCAAGCACAGCTAGCCACAGATACGCAGTATTTT
.	TRBV25-1	TRBJ1-2	.	CASSRGGSSGGSNYGYTF	TGTGCCAGCAGTCGAGGGGGATCATCGGGAGGCTCTAACTATGGCTACACCTTC
.	TRBV19	TRBJ1-2	few	CASMRGSYGYTF	TGTGCCAGTATGCGGGGGAGCTATGGCTACACCTTC
TRBD1	TRBV4-2	TRBJ1-5	.	CASSRTLTGSDQPQHF	TGTGCCAGCAGCCGAACCTTGACAGGGAGCGATCAGCCCCAGCATTTT
.	TRBV6-5	TRBJ2-7	.	CASSYRPVGSEQYF	TGTGCCAGCAGTTACCGGCCGGTCGGGAGCGAGCAGTACTTC
TRBD2	TRBV13	TRBJ2-7	.	CASSRGGGRAGPPLTYEQYF	TGTGCCAGCAGCCGGGGGGGCGGGAGGGCTGGTCCGCCATTAACCTACGAGCAGTACTTC
.	TRBV30	TRBJ2-2	.	CAWSRGLAREAGELFF	TGTGCCTGGAGCAGGGGACTTGCCCGGGAGGCCGGGGAGCTGTTTTTT
TRBD1	TRBV27	TRBJ2-7	.	CASSADRGYPPEQYF	TGTGCCAGCAGTGCCGACAGGGGTTACCCCCCCGAGCAGTACTTC
.	TRBV20-1	TRBJ2-5	.	CSATTYETQYF	TGCAGTGCTACCACATACGAGACCCAGTACTTC